This T cell receptor (beta chain) was obtained from a study of cytomegalovirus exposure and HLA in healthy donors. Researchers ran the PCR with 60 Vbeta and 13 Jbeta primers. Profiled with immunoSEQ multiplex PCR; TCRdb holds only in-frame clones, not every one. This table holds 100,000 to 150,000 clones, less than 80% found once. Germline-derived CDR1 and CDR2 are LNHDA and SQIVND (reference sequence). CDR3 length: 16 amino acids. The V segment lost 0 bases and the J segment 5 bases; nucleotides outside the gene matches: 9. This chain links TRBV19 with TRBJ2-5; 7 positions agree with TRBD1. Sequencing was carried out using PBMCs. The receptor was isolated from a man aged 40-55 years in good health and CMV-seropositive. The CDR3 DNA reads TGTGCCAGTAGTATAGAAGGATGGACAGGTACCGAGACCCAGTACTTC. Translation gives CASSIEGWTGTETQYF.